A single sample is the source of the 12 T cell receptor beta chains below, sequenced in a study of beta chain features in type 1 diabetes (dated by TCRdb to the late 2010s). These TCRs' antigens remain unknown. Libraries were constructed by the immunoSEQ multiplex PCR assay. All of the isolated RNA was reverse transcribed with the High Capacity cDNA Reverse Transcription Kit, so expressed TCRB transcripts were sequenced. Drawn from immuneACCESS, this table holds only the in-frame rearrangements with V and J called that TCRdb kept. Clones are partly lost; checked studies trace under half to an unresolved V gene and leave the rest unexplained. A total of about 160,000 clones appear in this sample, just over 8% of them only once. The ten largest clones represent more than 0.45% of the sample. Study-wide conclusions, independent of this receptor: In all four CD4+ subsets, TCRB CDR3 length was moderately but significantly shorter in type 1 diabetes patients.

Sequencing was carried out using central memory CD4+ T cells from blood. These receptors originate from a woman in her late teens or twenties with type 1 diabetes.

This rearrangement joins TRBV5-4 to TRBJ2-5, with 9 bases that match TRBD1. Germline CDR1 reads SGHNT; CDR2 reads YYREEE (reference sequence). Losses at the gene ends were 5 bases for V and 4 bases for J; bases not matched to a gene: 3. CDR3 length equals 13 residues. CDR3 DNA: TGTGCCAGCAGTAGACAGGGGGGAGAGACCCAGTACTTC. This gives the protein CASSRQGGETQYF.

This clone was seen a handful of times. CDR3 coding DNA: TGCAGCGGGAGGACGGGACAGGGAGGTTATGAGCAGTTCTTC. Its protein product is CSGRTGQGGYEQFF. The chain carries TRBV29-1 and TRBJ2-1; 9 nucleotides match TRBD1. V trimming: 7 bases; J trimming: 8 bases; junction bases outside the gene matches: 12. The germline gives CDR1 SQVTM, CDR2 ANQGSEA. The CDR3 runs 14 residues.

The rearrangement uses TRBV2 and TRBJ2-3; 8 nucleotides match TRBD1. CDR1 is SNHLY, CDR2 FYNNEI, per germline. J gave up 3 bases and V 7 bases, and 6 bases lay outside the gene matches. The CDR3 loop spans 14 amino acids. CDR3 loop: CASNEDRATDTQYF. The CDR3, as DNA: TGTGCCAGCAACGAGGACAGGGCTACAGATACGCAGTATTTT. The whole variable domain, remainder taken from reference TRBV2 and TRBJ2-3, is EPEVTQTPSHQVTQMGQEVILRCVPISNHLYFYWYRQILGQKVEFLVSFYNNEISEKSEIFDDQFSVERPDGSNFTLKIRSTKLEDSAMYFCASNEDRATDTQYFGPGTRLTVL.

CDR3 DNA sequence: TGTGCCAGCAGTTACAGGGAGCGCAAAGCTTTCTTT. This translates into CASSYRERKAFF. V and J are TRBV6-6 and TRBJ1-1; no firm D call. This CDR3 contains 12 residues. Germline V gene data show CDR1 as MNHNY and CDR2 as SVGAGI (reference sequence). The V end lost 2 bases, the J end lost 9 bases, and 10 bases lay between the germline ends.

The chain carries TRBV27 and TRBJ2-2; 10 bases agree with TRBD2. This CDR3 is 15 amino acids long. In germline, CDR1 is MNHEY, CDR2 SMNVEV (reference sequence). J lost 6 bases, V lost 7 bases, and 8 bases had no gene match. The CDR3 reads CASTLAGGGSGELFF. Here the CDR3 DNA reads TGTGCCAGCACCTTAGCGGGGGGCGGGTCCGGGGAGCTGTTTTTT.

This clone was counted only a few times. This chain uses TRBV7-2 with TRBJ2-3; the D is unclear. The germline V gene encodes CDR1 SGHTA and CDR2 FQGNSA. The CDR3 spans 14 residues. Trimming took 5 bases from V and 0 from J, leaving 9 bases between them. The CDR3 here is CASSRYLSTDTQYF. CDR3 DNA: TGTGCCAGCAGCCGCTACCTTAGCACAGATACGCAGTATTTT.

The genes are TRBV29-1 and TRBJ2-5; TRBD2 is a possible D gene (5 bases). Germline V gene data show CDR1 as SQVTM and CDR2 as ANQGSEA. Trimming removed 4 bases at V and 2 bases at J, with 14 bases between. CDR3 size: 14 residues. The chain's CDR3 is CSVVLEQAQETQYF. For the CDR3, the DNA is TGCAGCGTTGTACTAGAGCAGGCACAAGAGACCCAGTACTTC.

The table lists this clone with a few counts. V gene TRBV5-1 combines with J gene TRBJ2-5, with TRBD1 matching over 10 bases. The V segment lost 4 bases and the J segment 3 bases; nucleotides outside the gene matches: 3. The CDR3 spans 14 residues. CDR1 and CDR2 (germline): SGHRS, YFSETQ. CDR3 sequence: CASSLGQGEETQYF. In nucleotides, the CDR3 is TGCGCCAGCAGCCTTGGACAGGGGGAAGAGACCCAGTACTTC.

This clone was seen a few times. V and J are TRBV29-1 and TRBJ2-7; 8 nucleotides line up with TRBD1. The ends lost 6 bases at V and 0 bases at J; junction bases unmatched: 13. Germline CDR1 is SQVTM and CDR2 is ANQGSEA. This CDR3 has 16 residues. CDR3 bases: TGCAGCGTAATAGGGACAGGCGAGACCCGCTCCTACGAGCAGTACTTC. Residues: CSVIGTGETRSYEQYF.

The chain couples TRBV2 to TRBJ2-7; D is ambiguous. V was trimmed by 5 bases and J by 5 bases, leaving 7 bases between them. This CDR3 spans 11 amino acids. Germline CDR1 reads SNHLY; CDR2 reads FYNNEI. CDR3 sequence reads: CASSPFNEQYF. In DNA form, the CDR3 reads TGTGCCAGCAGTCCCTTTAACGAGCAGTACTTC.

This chain uses TRBV19 with TRBJ1-6, with D perhaps TRBD1 (6 bases). This CDR3 contains 15 residues. The germline CDR1 and CDR2 sequences are LNHDA and SQIVND (reference sequence). Trimming removed 4 bases at V and 3 bases at J, with 10 bases between. DNA for the CDR3: TGTGCCAGTAGTACGGACAGAAGCTATAATTCACCCCTCCACTTT. This encodes CASSTDRSYNSPLHF.

This clone was seen only a few times. The chain has TRBV4-3 and TRBJ2-5; TRBD2 matches 8 bases. This CDR3 is built from 15 residues. V lost 4 bases and J lost 2; bases outside the gene matches: 6. Germline values: CDR1 LGHNA, CDR2 YSLEER. The CDR3 is CASSPRGTSQETQYF. CDR3 nucleotide sequence: TGCGCCAGCAGCCCGCGGGGGACTAGTCAAGAGACCCAGTACTTC.